This section outlines one TCR beta chain sequence together with its context. Its antigen remains unidentified. There are no base qualities to consult, and no much larger clone falls within one base. The CDR3 has 13 amino acids, counting the end cysteine and phenylalanine. Only the CDR3 part of the read is kept: 39 bases, read in frame from the first base. Blood RNA was extracted from unsorted whole blood using TRIzol reagent, and germline DNA was obtained with the DNeasy Blood & Tissue kit. At the time of sampling, the patients were treatment-naive and had chronic HBV infection. Before surgery, about 4 milliliters of peripheral blood were collected into K2EDTA tubes. The source of the sample is a study of tumor-infiltrating lymphocytes in primary liver carcinoma (dated by TCRdb to 2016 to 2017). Regarding the study in general: Between late 2015 and March 2016, about 5 patients in China with histopathologically diagnosed primary liver carcinoma had their tumors surgically resected. Hepatocellular carcinoma (four) or combined HCC and intrahepatic cholangiocarcinoma (one) was present in the five patients, who were three men and two women aged 30 to 69 years. The five patients had tumors of stage T1-T3 N0M0, with maximum diameters ranging from 4.2 to 10 cm. Samples yielded roughly 3.5 to 7.5 million productive TCRbeta reads; read depth did not differ significantly between tissue types. Across five regions of each liver tumor, along with adjacent normal tissue and blood, the study brought together TCRbeta repertoire sequencing, expression microarrays and whole-exome sequencing. TCRbeta repertoire sequencing covered 35 specimens from 5 patients: some 25 tumor regions, 5 adjacent noncancerous liver tissues and 5 peripheral blood samples. Repertoires from technical replicates were highly reproducible, with mean shared-clone rates around 0.87 and correlation coefficients above 0.98.

TCRbeta-specific cDNA was reverse-transcribed from 500 ng total RNA using a constant-region primer and ProtoScript II reverse transcriptase. TCRbeta libraries were built with three nested multiplex PCR rounds, a slightly modified ARM-PCR procedure. Each of the first two PCR rounds ran for roughly 9 cycles and used multiplex TRBV1-TRBV30 forward primers together with a Cbeta reverse primer. Sample barcodes and Illumina adapters were added in a final 25-cycle PCR using Deep VentR polymerase. Before sequencing, amplicons of 200-500 bp were purified from gel using a QIAquick gel extraction kit. An Illumina HiSeq 2500 was used to sequence the TCRbeta amplicons, generating 250-bp paired-end reads. The paper's data handling went like this. Quality trimming of reads was performed with Trimmomatic v0.33, and paired reads were merged with FLASH v1.2.11 so that full CDR3 sequences could be recovered. V, D and J germline segments were assigned to the rearranged TCRbeta sequences by MiGEC v1.2.1b. Clonotype statistics, along with Shannon-Wiener diversity indices, were calculated using VDJtools v1.0.0. Except for diversity analysis, only each sample's 250 most abundant clonotypes were used in subsequent analyses to reduce sampling bias. TCRdb reprocessing: public reads trimmed at Q25 with fastp, clones called with MiXCR, in-frame beta chains kept. For every CDR3 protein sequence, its rows merge into one entry that carries the most common genes and DNA. These V and J calls rely on TCRdb rather than the paper's analysis. The sample data list fewer than 400,000 distinct CDR3 sequences, and over 55% of these were observed just once. The ten largest clones represent roughly 9% of the sample.

Here is what the overall study found, with its caveats: Only the TCR beta chain was sequenced, which likely underestimates true repertoire diversity because unpaired alpha chains were not captured. Bulk unsorted samples precluded comparing CD4+ and CD8+ T cell repertoires. Compared with blood, tumors had a significantly larger share of the repertoire taken up by the top 250 clones (p = 0.039). Only a few patients were included in the study, and the authors note that the findings should be validated in a larger study. Repertoire overlap was higher between tumor regions (mean roughly 36%) than tumor-adjacent (approximately 17%) or tumor-blood (approximately 14%) pairs, consistent with antigen-driven expansion.

The sequence joins TRBV3-2 to TRBJ2-3; the table's D gene call, TRBD2, was not cross checked with the DNA. TRBV3-2 is assigned pseudogene status. This TCR was sampled from a middle-aged man with primary liver carcinoma and hepatitis B virus infection. Sequenced sample: peripheral blood. The DNA sequence is given as TGTGGTCAGCAAGGTCTAGCCGGAGATACGCAGTATTTT. This translates into CGQQGLAGDTQYF.